Listed below are T cell receptor beta chains from one sample, sequenced in a study of shared clonotypes between healthy human individuals. Only in-frame clones appear in the TCRdb table, and some are missing; sequencing was by immunoSEQ multiplex PCR. The profile covers about 2 million clones, with around 95% appearing a single time and 0.1% to 0.15% taken by the ten largest. The sample comprised naive CD4+ T cells sorted from blood. The receptors were sampled from a man aged 18 to 29 in good health. Both conserved end residues are part of each CDR3. A D gene is named only where the DNA matches it firmly. Some rows mark clone size as missing; the rest say once, few, many or name a class of expanded clone.

V	size	D	J	DNA	CDR3
TRBV28	once	NA	TRBJ2-4	TGTGCCAGCAGTGGTAGAGGGGGACCCAATAACATTCAGTACTTC	CASSGRGGPNNIQYF
TRBV5-1	NA	NA	TRBJ2-1	TGCGCCAGCGCCATGAGTCGGAATGAGCAGTTCTTC	CASAMSRNEQFF
TRBV20-1	NA	NA	TRBJ1-2	TGCAGTGCTAGAGTGGAATATGGCTACACCTTC	CSARVEYGYTF
TRBV6-5	NA	NA	TRBJ2-5	TGTGCCAGCAGTTATAGGGGCCACTGGGAGACCCAGTACTTC	CASSYRGHWETQYF
TRBV9	once	NA	TRBJ1-4	TGTGCCAGCAGCTTCGGGGGAGTCAATGAAAAACTGTTTTTT	CASSFGGVNEKLFF
TRBV27	NA	NA	TRBJ1-1	TGTGCCAGCAGTTTCGGGACATTGAACACTGAAGCTTTCTTT	CASSFGTLNTEAFF
TRBV9	once	NA	TRBJ2-7	TGTGCCAGCAGCGTAGGGCTGATCTCCTACGAGCAGTACTTC	CASSVGLISYEQYF
TRBV28	NA	NA	TRBJ2-5	TGTGCCAGCAGTTTAGTCCAGTCTGCCCGCCAAGAGACCCAGTACTTC	CASSLVQSARQETQYF
TRBV11-2	NA	TRBD2	TRBJ2-3	TGTGCCAGCAGCCTAGCGGGAGCTCCCCCCACAGATACGCAGTATTTT	CASSLAGAPPTDTQYF
TRBV7-9	NA	NA	TRBJ2-6	TGTGCCAGCAGCTTTACTACGAGCTCTGGGGCCAACGTCCTGACTTTC	CASSFTTSSGANVLTF
TRBV6-1	NA	NA	TRBJ1-6	TGTGCCAGCAGTGACCCGGGACTTAGTCGAACCCTCCACTTT	CASSDPGLSRTLHF
TRBV11-2	NA	TRBD1	TRBJ1-6	TGTGCCAGCAGCTCAACAGGGGATTCACCCCTCCACTTT	CASSSTGDSPLHF
TRBV7-9	NA	NA	TRBJ1-2	TGTGCCAGCAGTCCTCAGAGCTCCTATGGCTACACCTTC	CASSPQSSYGYTF
TRBV18	NA	NA	TRBJ2-2	TGTGCCAGCTCACCGATTGTCGCACTCCAGAACACCGGGGAGCTGTTTTTT	CASSPIVALQNTGELFF
TRBV9	NA	NA	TRBJ2-6	TGTGCCAGCAGCGTAGGCACAGGGAGCTCTGGGGCCAACGTCCTGACTTTC	CASSVGTGSSGANVLTF
TRBV23-1	NA	NA	TRBJ1-3	TGCGCCAGCGTTCGGCCGGTCAGTTCCTCTGGAAACACCATATATTTT	CASVRPVSSSGNTIYF
TRBV7-2	NA	NA	TRBJ1-1	TGTGCCAGCAGCTCCCAGGGCCTGCCGAACACTGAAGCTTTCTTT	CASSSQGLPNTEAFF
TRBV7-2	NA	NA	TRBJ1-5	TGTGCCAGCAGCTCTTACTCGGAATGGGGGCCCCAGCATTTT	CASSSYSEWGPQHF
TRBV5-3	NA	NA	TRBJ1-6	TGTGCCAGAAGCAGGCCCCAGACCCGTGGGAATTCACCCCTCCACTTT	CARSRPQTRGNSPLHF
TRBV6-1	NA	NA	TRBJ2-5	TGTGCCAGCAGTATCGCTATCCAGACCCAGTACTTC	CASSIAIQTQYF
TRBV21-1	NA	NA	TRBJ1-3	TGTGCCAGCAGGGCTGGAAACACCATATATTTT	CASRAGNTIYF
TRBV5-1	NA	NA	TRBJ1-3	TGCGCCAGCAGCTTTGGGGGCGGAAACACCATATATTTT	CASSFGGGNTIYF
TRBV9	NA	TRBD1	TRBJ1-2	TGTGCCAGCAGCACCGGACAGGGATTTAACTATGGCTACACCTTC	CASSTGQGFNYGYTF
TRBV11-2	NA	TRBD2	TRBJ2-7	TGTGCCAGCAGCCTAGGACTAGCGGATAACTACGAGCAGTACTTC	CASSLGLADNYEQYF
TRBV4-1	NA	NA	TRBJ2-3	TGCGCCAGCAGCCAAGATGCAGGGACCATCACAGATACGCAGTATTTT	CASSQDAGTITDTQYF